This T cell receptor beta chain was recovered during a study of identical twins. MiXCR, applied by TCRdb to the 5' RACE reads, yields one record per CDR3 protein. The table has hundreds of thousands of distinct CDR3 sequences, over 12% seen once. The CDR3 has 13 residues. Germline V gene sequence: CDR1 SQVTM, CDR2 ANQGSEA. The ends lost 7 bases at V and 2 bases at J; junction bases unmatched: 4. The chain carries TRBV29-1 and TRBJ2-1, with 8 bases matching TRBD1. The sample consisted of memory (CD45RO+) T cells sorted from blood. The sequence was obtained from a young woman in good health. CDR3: CSGTGRTYNEQFF. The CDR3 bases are TGCAGCGGGACAGGGAGGACCTACAATGAGCAGTTCTTC.